This T cell receptor beta chain originates from a study of cytomegalovirus exposure and HLA in healthy donors. Study-level background: Around 85 million unique TCRs from HLA-typed donors were held in an early data release. Study-level results: In an earlier analysis, in about 530 donors, most V segments appeared productive either ~87% or ~30% of the time. Because they were indistinguishable, some V segments, including TRBV6-2 and TRBV6-3, were excluded. Cytomegalovirus-associated TCR beta chains were listed, numbering approximately 150.

The CDR3 has 14 amino acids. V shed 5 bases and J 3 bases; nucleotides not matched to a gene: 3. CDR1 LNHDA and CDR2 SQIVND come from the germline V gene (reference sequence). Comments on this clone: Antigen specificity is unknown.

A multiplex PCR was run with 60 Vbeta primers and 13 Jbeta primers. Profiling relied on immunoSEQ multiplex PCR, and the TCRdb table lists in-frame clones only, not all of them. The data contain about 160,000 clones, roughly 70% of them singletons. Sequencing used PBMCs. The chain carries TRBV19 and TRBJ1-2; TRBD1 matches at 10 bases. This TCR came from a woman aged 50 to 65 in good health and CMV-seropositive. In nucleotides, the CDR3 is TGTGCCAGTAGTTTGGGACAGGGGTACTATGGCTACACCTTC. Encoded protein: CASSLGQGYYGYTF.